This TCR beta chain was observed in a study of blood T cell repertoires in COVID-19. About the research overall: Cohort 3 donors were reported recovered after two negative PCRs, clearance, or symptom resolution. COVID-19 samples, acute and convalescent, were from the United States, Italy and Spain. Sample material is recorded as cDNA or gDNA derived from T cells, B-cell-depleted T cells, or PBMCs.

Original processing notes: Amplified reference gene primers provided the basis for estimating nucleated cell counts. Clones were sequenced by immunoSEQ multiplex PCR, and TCRdb holds only the in-frame ones, with some missing. V and J calls plus clone size are reproduced from that table; the DNA served to infer D and trimming. The data show 350,000 to 400,000 clones, with 80% to 90% seen just once and less than 2.5% held by the top ten. The germline gives CDR1 SEHNR, CDR2 FQNEAQ (reference sequence). The V end lost 5 bases, the J end lost 5 bases, and 12 bases lay between the germline ends. CDR3 length: 13 residues.

The sequence was obtained from a man aged 35-49 years in a cohort exposed to, infected with or recovered from COVID-19 (not recorded which). V usage is TRBV7-9 and J usage is TRBJ2-5, with a tentative D call TRBD1 (5 bases). Input material: PBMCs or T cells enriched from blood (not recorded which). As DNA, the CDR3 is TGTGCCAGCAGCGTGACAGAACCGGAGACCCAGTACTTC. Residues: CASSVTEPETQYF.